These T cell receptor beta chains were read from a single sample in a study of blood T cell repertoires in COVID-19. Profiling relied on immunoSEQ multiplex PCR, and the TCRdb table lists in-frame clones only, not all of them. Of 150,000 or so clones listed, 80% to 90% are singletons. Material for sequencing was peripheral blood. The receptors were gathered from a woman in her fifties or sixties with acute or convalescent COVID-19. CDR3s include the opening cysteine and the closing phenylalanine or tryptophan. The D gene is left open where the match is weak. Clone size, where shown, is once, few, many, or a class for clones that have expanded.

clone_size: -; v_call: TRBV19; d_call: -; j_call: TRBJ2-1; cdr3_nt: TGTGCCAGTAGTAGGGGTAGGAGCGCCAGGGATGAGCAGTTCTTC; cdr3_aa: CASSRGRSARDEQFF
clone_size: -; v_call: TRBV7-2; d_call: -; j_call: TRBJ2-1; cdr3_nt: TGTGCCAGCAGGATATCATGGGGGGGCGAGTCGAATGAGCAGTTCTTC; cdr3_aa: CASRISWGGESNEQFF
clone_size: -; v_call: TRBV18; d_call: -; j_call: TRBJ2-3; cdr3_nt: TGTGCCAGCTCACCACCGTCTGATACGCAGTATTTT; cdr3_aa: CASSPPSDTQYF
clone_size: -; v_call: TRBV5-6; d_call: -; j_call: TRBJ1-2; cdr3_nt: TGTGCCAGCAGCCAACCGCCCCGGGGTGGCTACACCTTC; cdr3_aa: CASSQPPRGGYTF
clone_size: -; v_call: TRBV11-2; d_call: -; j_call: TRBJ1-2; cdr3_nt: TGTGCCAGCAGCCGGGGGGCAACCAACTATGGCTACACCTTC; cdr3_aa: CASSRGATNYGYTF
clone_size: -; v_call: TRBV6-2/TRBV6-3; d_call: TRBD2; j_call: TRBJ2-7; cdr3_nt: TGTGCCAGCAGTCTGGGGCTAGCGGGAGACGAGCAGTACTTC; cdr3_aa: CASSLGLAGDEQYF
clone_size: -; v_call: TRBV25-1; d_call: TRBD2; j_call: TRBJ2-5; cdr3_nt: TGTGCCAGCAGCGGGACTAGCGGGATTCAAGAGACCCAGTACTTC; cdr3_aa: CASSGTSGIQETQYF
clone_size: -; v_call: TRBV28; d_call: -; j_call: TRBJ1-2; cdr3_nt: TGTGCCAGCGGCCTCCAGGGTTTGAGCTACACCTTC; cdr3_aa: CASGLQGLSYTF
clone_size: -; v_call: TRBV6-1; d_call: TRBD1; j_call: TRBJ1-2; cdr3_nt: TGTGCCAGCAGTGAAGCGCAGGGGGTCGACCTAAACTATGGCTACACCTTC; cdr3_aa: CASSEAQGVDLNYGYTF
clone_size: -; v_call: TRBV18; d_call: -; j_call: TRBJ1-1; cdr3_nt: TGTGCCAGCTCACCGGCGGGGGCTGACACTGAAGCTTTCTTT; cdr3_aa: CASSPAGADTEAFF
clone_size: -; v_call: TRBV9; d_call: -; j_call: TRBJ1-2; cdr3_nt: TGTGCCAGCAGCGTTGCTTCGGGGTATGGCTACACCTTC; cdr3_aa: CASSVASGYGYTF
clone_size: once; v_call: TRBV3-1/TRBV3-2; d_call: TRBD2; j_call: TRBJ2-3; cdr3_nt: TGTGCCAGCTCTCCGACGATTAACGGGGGGGCCCGCACAGATACGCAGTATTTT; cdr3_aa: CASSPTINGGARTDTQYF
clone_size: -; v_call: TRBV19; d_call: -; j_call: TRBJ1-4; cdr3_nt: TGTGCCAGTAAGAGGGGGAGTGATGAAAAACTGTTTTTT; cdr3_aa: CASKRGSDEKLFF
clone_size: -; v_call: TRBV5-1; d_call: TRBD2; j_call: TRBJ2-1; cdr3_nt: TGCGCCAGCAGTTGGGGCTCTAGCGGAGAGCAGTTCTTC; cdr3_aa: CASSWGSSGEQFF
clone_size: -; v_call: TRBV3-1/TRBV3-2; d_call: -; j_call: TRBJ1-1; cdr3_nt: TGTGCCAGCAGCCAATTACGCAGGGGATCTGAAGCTTTCTTT; cdr3_aa: CASSQLRRGSEAFF
clone_size: -; v_call: TRBV2; d_call: TRBD2; j_call: TRBJ2-1; cdr3_nt: TGTGCCAGCAGGTTTACTAGCGGTGAGCAGTTCTTC; cdr3_aa: CASRFTSGEQFF
clone_size: -; v_call: TRBV7-9; d_call: -; j_call: TRBJ2-3; cdr3_nt: TGTGCCAGCAGCGAGGTAGCAGATACGCAGTATTTT; cdr3_aa: CASSEVADTQYF